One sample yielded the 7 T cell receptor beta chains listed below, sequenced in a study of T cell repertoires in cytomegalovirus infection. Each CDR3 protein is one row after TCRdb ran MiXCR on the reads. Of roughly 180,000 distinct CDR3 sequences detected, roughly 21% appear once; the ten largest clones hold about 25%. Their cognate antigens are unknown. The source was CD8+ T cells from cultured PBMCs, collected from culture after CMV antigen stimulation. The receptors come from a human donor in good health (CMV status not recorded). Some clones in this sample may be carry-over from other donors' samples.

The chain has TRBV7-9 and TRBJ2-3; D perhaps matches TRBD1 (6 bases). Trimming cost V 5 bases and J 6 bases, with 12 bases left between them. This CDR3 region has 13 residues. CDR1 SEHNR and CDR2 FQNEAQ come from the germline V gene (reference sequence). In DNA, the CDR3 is TGTGCCAGCAGCCAAGGGGGTTTGGATACGCAGTATTTT. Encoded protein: CASSQGGLDTQYF.

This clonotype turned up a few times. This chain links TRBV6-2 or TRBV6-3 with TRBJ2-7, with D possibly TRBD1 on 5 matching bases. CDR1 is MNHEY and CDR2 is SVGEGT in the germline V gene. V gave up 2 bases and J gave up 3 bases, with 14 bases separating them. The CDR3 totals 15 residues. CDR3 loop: CASSYTPPGIYEQYF. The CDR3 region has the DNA TGTGCCAGCAGTTACACCCCACCAGGGATCTACGAGCAGTACTTC.

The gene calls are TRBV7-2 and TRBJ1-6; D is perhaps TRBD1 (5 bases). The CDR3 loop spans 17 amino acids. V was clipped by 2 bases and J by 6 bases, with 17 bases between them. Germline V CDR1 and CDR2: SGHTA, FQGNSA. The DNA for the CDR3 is TGTGCCAGCAGCTTATGGGACGATGGGGTGGCTAATTCACCCCTCCACTTT. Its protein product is CASSLWDDGVANSPLHF. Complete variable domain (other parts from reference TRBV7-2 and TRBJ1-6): GAGVSQSPSNKVTEKGKDVELRCDPISGHTALYWYRQSLGQGLEFLIYFQGNSAPDKSGLPSDRFSAERTGGSVSTLTIQRTQQEDSAVYLCASSLWDDGVANSPLHFGNGTRLTVT.

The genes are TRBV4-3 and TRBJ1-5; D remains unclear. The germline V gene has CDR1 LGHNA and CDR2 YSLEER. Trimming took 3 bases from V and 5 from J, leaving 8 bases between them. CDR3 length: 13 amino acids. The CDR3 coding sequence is TGCGCCAGCAGCCAGAACAGCTATCAGCCCCAGCATTTT. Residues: CASSQNSYQPQHF.

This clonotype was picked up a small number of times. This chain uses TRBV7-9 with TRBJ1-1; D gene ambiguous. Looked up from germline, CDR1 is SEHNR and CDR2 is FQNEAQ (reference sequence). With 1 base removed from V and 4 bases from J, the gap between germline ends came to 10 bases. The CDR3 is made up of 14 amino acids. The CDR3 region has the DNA TGTGCCAGCAGCTTAGAGGGAGGAGGCACTGAAGCTTTCTTT. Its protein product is CASSLEGGGTEAFF.

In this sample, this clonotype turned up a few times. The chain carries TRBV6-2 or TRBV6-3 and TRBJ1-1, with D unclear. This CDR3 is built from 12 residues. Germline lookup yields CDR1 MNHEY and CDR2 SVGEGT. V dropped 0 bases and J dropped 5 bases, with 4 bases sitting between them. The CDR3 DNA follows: TGTGCCAGCAGTTACTCAGAAACTGAAGCTTTCTTT. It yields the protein CASSYSETEAFF.

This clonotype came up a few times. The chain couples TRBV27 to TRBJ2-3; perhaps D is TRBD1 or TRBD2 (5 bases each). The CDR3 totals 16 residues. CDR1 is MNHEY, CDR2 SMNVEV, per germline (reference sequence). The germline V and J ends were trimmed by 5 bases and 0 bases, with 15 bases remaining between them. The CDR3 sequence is CASSPRWGKSTDTQYF. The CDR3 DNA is TGTGCCAGCAGTCCCCGCTGGGGGAAGAGCACAGATACGCAGTATTTT.